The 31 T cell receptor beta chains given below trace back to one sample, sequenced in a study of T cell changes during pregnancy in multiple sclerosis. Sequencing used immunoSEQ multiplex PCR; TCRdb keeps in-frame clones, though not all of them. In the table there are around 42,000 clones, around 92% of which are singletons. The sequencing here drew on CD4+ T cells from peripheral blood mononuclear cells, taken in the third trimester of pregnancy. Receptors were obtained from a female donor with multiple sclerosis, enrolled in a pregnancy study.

The CDR3 region is CASSQVTNSYEQYF. CDR3 in DNA: TGCGCCAGCAGCCAGGTAACAAACTCCTACGAGCAGTACTTC. This chain connects TRBV4-1 to TRBJ2-7; no clear D gene. Germline CDR1 reads MGHRA; CDR2 reads YSYEKL. V gave up 3 bases and J gave up 0 bases, with 9 bases separating them. The CDR3 sequence is 14 residues long.

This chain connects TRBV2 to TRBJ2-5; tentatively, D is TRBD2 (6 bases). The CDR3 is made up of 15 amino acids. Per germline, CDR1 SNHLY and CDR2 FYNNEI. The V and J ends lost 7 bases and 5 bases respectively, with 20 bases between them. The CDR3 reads CASTTLGLMEETQYF. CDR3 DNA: TGTGCCAGCACCACCCTGGGACTGATGGAGGAGACCCAGTACTTC.

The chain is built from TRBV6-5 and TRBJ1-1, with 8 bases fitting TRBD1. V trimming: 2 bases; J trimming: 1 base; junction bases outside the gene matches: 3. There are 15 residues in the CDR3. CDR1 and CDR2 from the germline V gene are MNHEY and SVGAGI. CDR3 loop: CASSYKGTGNTEAFF. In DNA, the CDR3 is TGTGCCAGCAGTTACAAGGGGACAGGGAACACTGAAGCTTTCTTT.

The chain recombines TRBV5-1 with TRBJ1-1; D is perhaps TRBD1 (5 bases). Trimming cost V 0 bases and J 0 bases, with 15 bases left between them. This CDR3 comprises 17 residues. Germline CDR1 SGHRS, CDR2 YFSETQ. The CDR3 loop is CASSLAPLTAMNTEAFF. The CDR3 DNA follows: TGCGCCAGCAGCTTGGCCCCATTGACAGCTATGAACACTGAAGCTTTCTTT. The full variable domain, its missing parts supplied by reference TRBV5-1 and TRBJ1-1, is KAGVTQTPRYLIKTRGQQVTLSCSPISGHRSVSWYQQTPGQGLQFLFEYFSETQRNKGNFPGRFSGRQFSNSRSEMNVSTLELGDSALYLCASSLAPLTAMNTEAFFGQGTRLTVV.

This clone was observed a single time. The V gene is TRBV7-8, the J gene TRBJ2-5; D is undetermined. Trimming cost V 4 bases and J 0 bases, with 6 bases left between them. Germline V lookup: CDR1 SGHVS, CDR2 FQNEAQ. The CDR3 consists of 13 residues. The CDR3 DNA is TGTGCCAGCAGCTCGTTGTACCAAGAGACCCAGTACTTC. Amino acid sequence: CASSSLYQETQYF.

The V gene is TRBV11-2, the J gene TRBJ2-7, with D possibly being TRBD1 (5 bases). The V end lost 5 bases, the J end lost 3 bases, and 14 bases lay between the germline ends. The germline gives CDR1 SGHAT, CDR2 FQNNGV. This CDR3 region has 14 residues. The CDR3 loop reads CASSPSWTNYEQYF. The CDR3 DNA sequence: TGTGCCAGCAGCCCTAGTTGGACAAACTACGAGCAGTACTTC.

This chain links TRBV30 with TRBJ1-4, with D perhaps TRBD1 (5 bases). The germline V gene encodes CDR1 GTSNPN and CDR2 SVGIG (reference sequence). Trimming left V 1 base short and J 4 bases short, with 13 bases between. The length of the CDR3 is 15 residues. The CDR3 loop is CAWSGQRRVNEKLFF. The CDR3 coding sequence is TGTGCCTGGAGTGGACAGCGCAGGGTTAATGAAAAACTGTTTTTT.

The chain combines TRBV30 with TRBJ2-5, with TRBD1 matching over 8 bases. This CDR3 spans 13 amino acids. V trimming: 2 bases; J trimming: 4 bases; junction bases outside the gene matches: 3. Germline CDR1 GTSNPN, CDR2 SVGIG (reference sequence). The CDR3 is CAWSLQGAETQYF. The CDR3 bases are TGTGCCTGGAGTCTCCAGGGGGCAGAGACCCAGTACTTC.

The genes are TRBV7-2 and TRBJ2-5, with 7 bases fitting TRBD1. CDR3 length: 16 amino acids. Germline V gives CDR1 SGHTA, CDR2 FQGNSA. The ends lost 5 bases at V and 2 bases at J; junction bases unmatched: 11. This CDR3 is CASSLNAGTVQETQYF. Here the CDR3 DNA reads TGTGCCAGCAGCCTAAACGCCGGGACAGTACAAGAGACCCAGTACTTC.

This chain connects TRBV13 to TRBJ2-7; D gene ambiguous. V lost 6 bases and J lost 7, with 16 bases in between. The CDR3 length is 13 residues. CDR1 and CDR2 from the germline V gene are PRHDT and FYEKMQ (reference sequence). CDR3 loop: CASSIDGWREQYF. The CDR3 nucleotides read TGTGCCAGCAGTATAGACGGATGGAGAGAGCAGTACTTC.

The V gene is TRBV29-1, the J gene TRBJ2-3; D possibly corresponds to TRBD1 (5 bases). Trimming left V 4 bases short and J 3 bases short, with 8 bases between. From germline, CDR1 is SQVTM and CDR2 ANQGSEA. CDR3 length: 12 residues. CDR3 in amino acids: CSVVPGTDTQYF. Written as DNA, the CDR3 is TGCAGCGTTGTCCCAGGGACAGATACGCAGTATTTT.

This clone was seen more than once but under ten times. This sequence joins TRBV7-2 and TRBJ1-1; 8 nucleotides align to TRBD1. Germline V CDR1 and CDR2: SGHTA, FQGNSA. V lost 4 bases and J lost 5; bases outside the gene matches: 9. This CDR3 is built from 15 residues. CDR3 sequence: CASSSGTGGETEAFF. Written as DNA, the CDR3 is TGTGCCAGCAGCTCGGGGACAGGCGGGGAAACTGAAGCTTTCTTT.

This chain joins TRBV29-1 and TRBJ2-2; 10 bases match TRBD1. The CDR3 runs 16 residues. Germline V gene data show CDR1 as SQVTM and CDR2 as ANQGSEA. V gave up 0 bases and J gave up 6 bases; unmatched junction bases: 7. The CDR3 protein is CSVEEGRQGAAGELFF. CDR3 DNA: TGCAGCGTTGAAGAGGGGCGACAGGGGGCGGCCGGGGAGCTGTTTTTT.

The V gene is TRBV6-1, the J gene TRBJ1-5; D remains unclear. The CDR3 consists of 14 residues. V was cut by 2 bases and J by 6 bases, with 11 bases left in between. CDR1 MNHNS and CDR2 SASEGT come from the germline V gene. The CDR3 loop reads CASSENQKPQPQHF. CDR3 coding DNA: TGTGCCAGCAGTGAAAACCAGAAACCTCAGCCCCAGCATTTT.

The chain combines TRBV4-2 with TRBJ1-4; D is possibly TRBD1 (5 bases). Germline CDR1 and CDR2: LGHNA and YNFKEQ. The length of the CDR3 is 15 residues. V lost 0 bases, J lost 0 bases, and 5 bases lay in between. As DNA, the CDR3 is TGTGCCAGCAGCCAAGACAGGGCAACTAATGAAAAACTGTTTTTT. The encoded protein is CASSQDRATNEKLFF.

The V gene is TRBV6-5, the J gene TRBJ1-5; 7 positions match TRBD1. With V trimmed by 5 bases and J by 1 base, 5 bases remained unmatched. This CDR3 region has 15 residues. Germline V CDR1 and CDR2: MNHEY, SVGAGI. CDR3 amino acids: CASSTGAGSNQPQHF. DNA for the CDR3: TGTGCCAGCAGTACAGGGGCGGGGAGCAATCAGCCCCAGCATTTT.

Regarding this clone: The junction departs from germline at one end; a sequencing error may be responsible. CDR3 sequence reads: CASSPAGGPSNEQYF. The DNA for the CDR3 is TGTGCCAGCAGCCCAGCGGGAGGGCCCTCCAACGAGCAGTACTTC. This sequence joins TRBV13 and TRBJ2-7, with 10 bases that match TRBD2. Germline V gene lookup returns CDR1 PRHDT and CDR2 FYEKMQ (reference sequence). The CDR3 is 15 residues long. The full variable domain, in which reference TRBV13 and TRBJ2-7 provide the parts outside the CDR3, is AAGVIQSPRHLIKEKRETATLKCYPIPRHDTVYWYQQGPGQDPQFLISFYEKMQSDKGSIPDRFSAQQFSDYHSELNMSSLELGDSALYFCASSPAGGPSNEQYFGPGTRLTVT.

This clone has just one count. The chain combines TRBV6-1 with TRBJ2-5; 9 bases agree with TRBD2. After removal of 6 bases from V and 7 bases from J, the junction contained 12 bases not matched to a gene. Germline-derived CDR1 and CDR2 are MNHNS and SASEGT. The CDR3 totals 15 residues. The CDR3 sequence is CASRDSGRPPGTQYF. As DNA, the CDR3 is TGTGCCAGCAGAGATAGCGGGAGACCCCCGGGGACCCAGTACTTC.

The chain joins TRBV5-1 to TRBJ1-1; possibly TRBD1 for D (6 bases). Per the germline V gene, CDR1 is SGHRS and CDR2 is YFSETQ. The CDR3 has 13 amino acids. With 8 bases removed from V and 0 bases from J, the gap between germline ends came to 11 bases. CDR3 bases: TGCGCCAGTAAACAGGGAATGAACACTGAAGCTTTCTTT. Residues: CASKQGMNTEAFF. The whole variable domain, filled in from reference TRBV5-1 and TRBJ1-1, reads KAGVTQTPRYLIKTRGQQVTLSCSPISGHRSVSWYQQTPGQGLQFLFEYFSETQRNKGNFPGRFSGRQFSNSRSEMNVSTLELGDSALYLCASKQGMNTEAFFGQGTRLTVV.

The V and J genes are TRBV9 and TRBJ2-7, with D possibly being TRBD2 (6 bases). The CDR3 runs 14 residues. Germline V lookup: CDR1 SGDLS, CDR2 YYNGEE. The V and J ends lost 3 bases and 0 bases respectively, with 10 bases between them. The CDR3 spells CASSAQTSSYEQYF. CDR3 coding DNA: TGTGCCAGCAGCGCCCAGACTAGCTCCTACGAGCAGTACTTC.

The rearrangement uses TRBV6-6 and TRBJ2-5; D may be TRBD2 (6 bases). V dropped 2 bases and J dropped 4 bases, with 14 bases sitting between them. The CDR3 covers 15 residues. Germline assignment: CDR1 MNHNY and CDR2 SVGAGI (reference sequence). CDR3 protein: CASSYPGGDAETQYF. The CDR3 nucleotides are TGTGCCAGCAGTTACCCCGGGGGAGATGCAGAGACCCAGTACTTC.

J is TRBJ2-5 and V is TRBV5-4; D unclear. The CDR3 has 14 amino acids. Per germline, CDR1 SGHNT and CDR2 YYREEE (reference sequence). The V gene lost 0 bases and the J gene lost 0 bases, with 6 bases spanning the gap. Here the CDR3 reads CASSLASNQETQYF. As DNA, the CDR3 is TGTGCCAGCAGCTTGGCGAGTAACCAAGAGACCCAGTACTTC.

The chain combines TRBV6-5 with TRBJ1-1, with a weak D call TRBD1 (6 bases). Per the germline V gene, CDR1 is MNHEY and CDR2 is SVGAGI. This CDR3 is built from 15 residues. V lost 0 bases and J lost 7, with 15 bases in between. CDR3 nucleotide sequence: TGTGCCAGCAGTTACTCCTTAGGGGGGGCGATTGAAGCTTTCTTT. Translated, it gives CASSYSLGGAIEAFF.

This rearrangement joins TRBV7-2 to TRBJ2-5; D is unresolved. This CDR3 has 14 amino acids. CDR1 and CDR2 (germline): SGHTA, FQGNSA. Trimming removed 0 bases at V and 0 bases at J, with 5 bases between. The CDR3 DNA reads TGTGCCAGCAGCTTAGCGCGCAACCAAGAGACCCAGTACTTC. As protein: CASSLARNQETQYF.

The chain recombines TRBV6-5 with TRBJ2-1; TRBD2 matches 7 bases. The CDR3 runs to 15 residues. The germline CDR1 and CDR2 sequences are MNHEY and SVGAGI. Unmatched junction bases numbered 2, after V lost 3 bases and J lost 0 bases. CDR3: CASSYGGDSYNEQFF. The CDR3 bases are TGTGCCAGCAGTTATGGGGGGGACTCCTACAATGAGCAGTTCTTC.

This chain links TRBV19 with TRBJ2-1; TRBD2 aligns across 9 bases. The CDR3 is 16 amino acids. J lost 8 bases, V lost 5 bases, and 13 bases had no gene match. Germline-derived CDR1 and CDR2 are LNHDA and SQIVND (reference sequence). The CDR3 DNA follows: TGTGCCAGTAGTCCTCTCCCGGCGGGAGGGATGGATGAGCAGTTCTTC. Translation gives CASSPLPAGGMDEQFF.

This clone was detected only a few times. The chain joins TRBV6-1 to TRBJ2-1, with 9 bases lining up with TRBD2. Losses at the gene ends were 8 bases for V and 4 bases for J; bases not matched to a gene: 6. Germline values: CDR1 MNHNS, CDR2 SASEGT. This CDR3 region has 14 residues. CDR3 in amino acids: CASRLADSYNEQFF. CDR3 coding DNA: TGTGCCAGCCGACTAGCGGACTCTTACAATGAGCAGTTCTTC.

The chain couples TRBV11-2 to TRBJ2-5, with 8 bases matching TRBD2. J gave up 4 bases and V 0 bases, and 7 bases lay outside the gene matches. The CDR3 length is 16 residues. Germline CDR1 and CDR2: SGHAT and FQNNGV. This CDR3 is CASSLERLATGETQYF. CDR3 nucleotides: TGTGCCAGCAGCTTAGAGCGACTAGCGACGGGAGAGACCCAGTACTTC.

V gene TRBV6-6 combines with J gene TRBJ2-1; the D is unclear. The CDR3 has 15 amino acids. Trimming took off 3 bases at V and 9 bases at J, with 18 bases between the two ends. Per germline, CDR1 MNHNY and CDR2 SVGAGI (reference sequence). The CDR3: CASSYGSTLGGEQFF. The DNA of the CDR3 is TGTGCCAGCAGTTATGGCTCGACCCTTGGCGGTGAGCAGTTCTTC.

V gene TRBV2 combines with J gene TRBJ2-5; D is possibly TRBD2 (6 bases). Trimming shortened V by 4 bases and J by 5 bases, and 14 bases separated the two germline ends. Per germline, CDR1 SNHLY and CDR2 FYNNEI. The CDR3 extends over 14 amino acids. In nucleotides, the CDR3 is TGTGCCAGCAGTGGTGGCGGGAAGCAGGAGACCCAGTACTTC. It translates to CASSGGGKQETQYF.

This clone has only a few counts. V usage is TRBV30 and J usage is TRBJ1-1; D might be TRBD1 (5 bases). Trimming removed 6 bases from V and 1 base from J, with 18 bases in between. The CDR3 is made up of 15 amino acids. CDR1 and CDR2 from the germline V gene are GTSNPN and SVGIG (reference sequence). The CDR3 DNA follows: TGTGCCTGTACCGGGGCCGCGGGAGGGAACACTGAAGCTTTCTTT. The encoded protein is CACTGAAGGNTEAFF.